One and the same sample provided the 28 T cell receptor beta chains below, sequenced in a study of blood T cell repertoires in COVID-19. Here immunoSEQ multiplex PCR was the method, and the copy in TCRdb shows in-frame clones only, minus some. Of 190,000 or so clones listed, 65% to 90% are singletons. Sequenced: PBMCs or T cells enriched from blood (not recorded which). Every receptor here comes from a woman aged 30 to 39 who had been exposed to COVID-19.

This rearrangement joins TRBV4-1 to TRBJ2-5; TRBD1 aligns across 8 bases. Germline CDR1 and CDR2: MGHRA and YSYEKL. This CDR3 spans 14 amino acids. V lost 4 bases, J lost 5 bases, and 6 bases stayed unmatched. This CDR3 is CASSPDRDGETQYF. The CDR3 DNA reads as TGCGCCAGCAGCCCGGACAGGGACGGGGAGACCCAGTACTTC.

The chain couples TRBV3-1 (or the pseudogene TRBV3-2) to TRBJ1-2, with D possibly TRBD1 on 5 matching bases. Trimming removed 7 bases from V and 8 bases from J, with 11 bases in between. CDR1 and CDR2 (germline): LGHDT, YNNKEL (reference sequence). CDR3 length: 11 residues. CDR3 amino acids: CASTGRGGYTF. CDR3 in DNA: TGTGCCAGCACCGGCCGGGGGGGCTACACCTTC.

The chain combines TRBV30 with TRBJ2-7; perhaps TRBD2 as D (5 bases). CDR3 size: 12 residues. The V end was cut by 5 bases, the J end by 7 bases, with 15 bases between. Germline V CDR1 and CDR2: GTSNPN, SVGIG (reference sequence). The CDR3 DNA reads TGTGCCTGGTCGGGGTCAAGCGATGAGCAGTACTTC. This encodes CAWSGSSDEQYF.

This chain uses TRBV19 with TRBJ2-2; D call uncertain. Germline V gives CDR1 LNHDA, CDR2 SQIVND (reference sequence). The V and J ends lost 5 bases and 0 bases respectively, with 7 bases between them. The CDR3 runs 14 residues. CDR3 residues: CASSLGPNTGELFF. The DNA of the CDR3 is TGTGCCAGTAGTTTGGGCCCGAACACCGGGGAGCTGTTTTTT.

This rearrangement joins TRBV6-5 to TRBJ2-1, with TRBD2 as a possible D gene (7 bases). Germline loops: CDR1 MNHEY, CDR2 SVGAGI. Trimming left V 7 bases short and J 6 bases short, with 16 bases between. The CDR3 has 14 amino acids. CDR3 sequence reads: CASKGTLASNEQFF. CDR3 in DNA: TGTGCCAGCAAGGGGACACTAGCGTCCAATGAGCAGTTCTTC.

This clone was counted a few times. The chain uses TRBV5-5 and TRBJ2-7, with 8 bases fitting TRBD2. J gave up 2 bases and V 0 bases, and 4 bases lay outside the gene matches. This CDR3 region has 15 residues. The germline V gene has CDR1 SGHKS and CDR2 YYEKEE (reference sequence). The CDR3 protein is CASSLVAGQPYEQYF. The CDR3, as DNA: TGTGCCAGCAGCTTGGTAGCGGGACAACCCTACGAGCAGTACTTC.

The sample holds a few counts of this clone. V usage is TRBV28 and J usage is TRBJ1-2; TRBD1 agrees at 12 bases. The V segment lost 3 bases and the J segment 4 bases; nucleotides outside the gene matches: 9. Germline CDR1 and CDR2: MDHEN and SYDVKM. The CDR3 runs to 17 residues. The CDR3 region is CASSFPLPGQGAYGYTF. The CDR3 region has the DNA TGTGCCAGCAGTTTCCCCCTACCGGGACAGGGGGCCTATGGCTACACCTTC.

The rearrangement links TRBV19 to TRBJ1-5; D perhaps matches TRBD1 (6 bases). V lost 2 bases and J lost 4, with 15 bases in between. This CDR3 comprises 16 residues. Germline assignment: CDR1 LNHDA and CDR2 SQIVND (reference sequence). The CDR3 spells CASSISGTSENQPQHF. CDR3 sequence (DNA): TGTGCCAGTAGTATATCGGGGACATCTGAAAATCAGCCCCAGCATTTT.

In this sample, this clone turned up once. J is TRBJ2-1 and V is TRBV7-3, with 11 positions matching TRBD2. CDR1 and CDR2 from the germline V gene are SGHTA and FQGTGA. The CDR3 runs to 15 residues. V lost 2 bases, J lost 6 bases, and 3 bases stayed unmatched. As DNA, the CDR3 is TGTGCCAGCAGCTTATGGCTAGCGGGGGGCAATGAGCAGTTCTTC. Translating it yields CASSLWLAGGNEQFF.

This chain uses TRBV6-5 with TRBJ1-1; D not resolved. In germline, CDR1 is MNHEY, CDR2 SVGAGI. The CDR3 has 11 residues. The germline V and J ends were trimmed by 7 bases and 2 bases, with 5 bases remaining between them. The CDR3 protein is CASTRNTEAFF. The CDR3 DNA is TGTGCCAGCACCAGAAACACTGAAGCTTTCTTT.

This chain links TRBV6-5 with TRBJ2-7; a possible D gene is TRBD2 (5 bases). This CDR3 is 11 amino acids long. V gave up 11 bases and J gave up 5 bases, with 13 bases separating them. From germline, CDR1 is MNHEY and CDR2 SVGAGI. This CDR3 is CASGESNEQYF. CDR3 bases: TGTGCCTCCGGGGAGTCAAACGAGCAGTACTTC.

This chain uses TRBV5-1 with TRBJ1-1, with D possibly TRBD1 on 6 matching bases. Per germline, CDR1 SGHRS and CDR2 YFSETQ. This CDR3 has 15 amino acids. V shed 5 bases and J shed 0 bases, with 14 bases lying between them. CDR3 DNA: TGCGCCAGCAGAGACAGGAGATTCATGAACACTGAAGCTTTCTTT. Amino acids: CASRDRRFMNTEAFF.

This chain uses TRBV2 with TRBJ2-3; the D gene is possibly TRBD2 (6 bases). V gave up 5 bases and J gave up 2 bases, with 11 bases separating them. The CDR3 runs 14 residues. CDR1 SNHLY and CDR2 FYNNEI come from the germline V gene. DNA of the CDR3: TGTGCCAGCAGTATGGGACTGAACACAGATACGCAGTATTTT. It yields the protein CASSMGLNTDTQYF.

J is TRBJ2-3 and V is TRBV27; TRBD1 is a possible D gene (6 bases). This CDR3 contains 18 residues. Germline values: CDR1 MNHEY, CDR2 SMNVEV (reference sequence). V was clipped by 8 bases and J by 0 bases, with 24 bases between them. The CDR3 region has the DNA TGTGCCAGCGGTCGACAAAAACAGGGCATCCTTAGCACAGATACGCAGTATTTT. It specifies CASGRQKQGILSTDTQYF.

The rearrangement joins TRBV27 to TRBJ2-7; the D gene is possibly TRBD1 (6 bases). Between the trimmed V and J ends, which lost 6 bases and 3 bases, there was a span of 15 bases. The germline V gene encodes CDR1 MNHEY and CDR2 SMNVEV (reference sequence). The CDR3 has 14 residues. The CDR3 DNA sequence: TGTGCCAGCAGACCAGGACAGCGGCTCTACGAGCAGTACTTC. Translating it yields CASRPGQRLYEQYF.

The chain combines TRBV19 with TRBJ1-1; no clear D gene. V was pared by 5 bases and J by 4 bases, with 14 bases between. CDR1 is LNHDA and CDR2 is SQIVND in the germline V gene (reference sequence). CDR3 length equals 14 residues. CDR3 nucleotide sequence: TGTGCCAGTAGTGCGGAGGGCTTAACCACTGAAGCTTTCTTT. Residues: CASSAEGLTTEAFF.

J is TRBJ1-1 and V is TRBV9, with TRBD1 as a possible D gene (6 bases). This CDR3 has 16 amino acids. V gave up 4 bases and J gave up 0 bases, with 16 bases separating them. Germline CDR1 and CDR2: SGDLS and YYNGEE. The CDR3 region is CASSRNGGPMNTEAFF. DNA of the CDR3: TGTGCCAGCAGCAGGAACGGGGGGCCAATGAACACTGAAGCTTTCTTT.

The J gene is TRBJ1-2, the V gene TRBV5-1; TRBD1 might be the D (6 bases). This CDR3 is built from 12 residues. Germline CDR1 reads SGHRS; CDR2 reads YFSETQ. Trimming shortened V by 5 bases and J by 8 bases, and 13 bases separated the two germline ends. The CDR3 sequence: CASRTGTGGYTF. CDR3 DNA: TGCGCCAGCAGAACAGGGACGGGGGGCTACACCTTC.

The rearrangement links TRBV2 to TRBJ2-2, with 7 bases that match TRBD1. Trimming removed 4 bases from V and 4 bases from J; junction bases left unmatched: 0. Germline V gene lookup returns CDR1 SNHLY and CDR2 FYNNEI. The CDR3 is 13 residues long. DNA for the CDR3: TGTGCCAGCAGTGGACAGGGCACCGGGGAGCTGTTTTTT. Translating gives CASSGQGTGELFF. The full variable domain, completed using reference TRBV2 and TRBJ2-2, is EPEVTQTPSHQVTQMGQEVILRCVPISNHLYFYWYRQILGQKVEFLVSFYNNEISEKSEIFDDQFSVERPDGSNFTLKIRSTKLEDSAMYFCASSGQGTGELFFGEGSRLTVL.

This clone was seen a single time. V gene TRBV2 combines with J gene TRBJ2-2; no firm D call. CDR3 length: 14 residues. The V gene lost 8 bases and the J gene lost 5 bases, with 15 bases spanning the gap. In germline, CDR1 is SNHLY, CDR2 FYNNEI. This chain's CDR3 is CASAPQSGTGELFF. For the CDR3, the DNA is TGTGCCAGCGCCCCACAATCAGGAACCGGGGAGCTGTTTTTT.

The rearrangement joins TRBV14 to TRBJ2-7; TRBD2 matches 11 bases. Germline values: CDR1 SGHDN, CDR2 FVKESK. V lost 6 bases to trimming and J lost 2 bases; unmatched junction nucleotides: 3. This CDR3 contains 14 residues. The CDR3 region has the DNA TGTGCCAGCAGATCTAGCGGGGGGCCCTACGAGCAGTACTTC. Protein product: CASRSSGGPYEQYF.

The chain combines TRBV15 with TRBJ2-7; the match to TRBD1 covers 7 bases. V was clipped by 5 bases and J by 1 base; unmatched bases: 8. The CDR3 extends over 15 amino acids. From germline, CDR1 is LNHNV and CDR2 YYDKDF (reference sequence). CDR3: CATSRTGANSYEQYF. CDR3 DNA: TGTGCCACCAGCCGCACAGGGGCTAATTCCTACGAGCAGTACTTC.

This clone was seen only once. The chain employs TRBV7-9 and TRBJ2-1, with TRBD2 matching 8 bases. The junction had 4 bases not matched to a gene; V was cut back by 3 bases and J by 6 bases. This CDR3 is 14 amino acids long. Germline V gene sequence: CDR1 SEHNR, CDR2 FQNEAQ (reference sequence). The chain's CDR3 is CASSLREVGNEQFF. Written as DNA, the CDR3 is TGTGCCAGCAGCTTGCGGGAGGTAGGCAATGAGCAGTTCTTC.

The chain carries TRBV7-3 and TRBJ2-1, with a weak D call TRBD2 (6 bases). The CDR3 extends over 15 amino acids. V lost 5 bases and J 0 bases, leaving 11 bases between the germline ends. In germline, CDR1 is SGHTA, CDR2 FQGTGA. The CDR3 loop reads CASSPYGSSYNEQFF. The CDR3 DNA follows: TGTGCCAGCAGCCCCTACGGGAGCTCCTACAATGAGCAGTTCTTC.

In its sample, this clone was seen once. The rearrangement joins TRBV2 to TRBJ1-1; 7 bases line up with TRBD1. Trimming took 7 bases from V and 1 from J; bases not matched to a gene: 9. The CDR3 is 15 amino acids. Germline V gives CDR1 SNHLY, CDR2 FYNNEI. This CDR3 reads CASTDPQGRNTEAFF. The CDR3 nucleotides are TGTGCCAGCACCGACCCACAGGGGCGGAACACTGAAGCTTTCTTT.

This chain uses TRBV3-1 (or the pseudogene TRBV3-2) with TRBJ1-1, with a possible D match to TRBD1 (5 bases). Trimming left V 3 bases short and J 2 bases short, with 19 bases between. The CDR3 extends over 17 amino acids. Germline CDR1 is LGHDT and CDR2 is YNNKEL (reference sequence). DNA for the CDR3: TGTGCCAGCAGCCAGTCCGCAAATTTTGGACACAACACTGAAGCTTTCTTT. Protein: CASSQSANFGHNTEAFF.

The V call is TRBV30, the J call TRBJ1-1; TRBD1 matches 9 bases. Per the germline V gene, CDR1 is GTSNPN and CDR2 is SVGIG (reference sequence). After removal of 3 bases from V and 11 bases from J, the junction contained 7 bases not matched to a gene. This CDR3 is built from 12 residues. CDR3 region: CAWRPTGGRAFF. CDR3 bases: TGTGCCTGGAGGCCAACAGGGGGCCGGGCTTTCTTT.

The V call is TRBV5-5, the J call TRBJ1-2; D is unresolved. The germline CDR1 and CDR2 sequences are SGHKS and YYEKEE (reference sequence). The length of the CDR3 is 13 residues. Trimming removed 6 bases from V and 7 bases from J, with 16 bases in between. DNA of the CDR3: TGTGCCAGCAACACCAATTGGCTCCCTGGCTACACCTTC. Residues: CASNTNWLPGYTF. Filled out from reference TRBV5-5 and TRBJ1-2, the complete variable domain reads DAGVTQSPTHLIKTRGQQVTLRCSPISGHKSVSWYQQVLGQGPQFIFQYYEKEERGRGNFPDRFSARQFPNYSSELNVNALLLGDSALYLCASNTNWLPGYTFGSGTRLTVV.